These T cell receptor beta chains were read from a single sample in a study of beta chain features in type 1 diabetes. Libraries were prepared by immunoSEQ multiplex PCR; TCRdb keeps only in-frame clonotypes and omits some of them. The data contain approximately 150,000 clones, 10% of them singletons. The sample taken for sequencing was naive CD4+ T cells from blood. The receptors were sampled from a young man in good health. Both conserved end residues are part of each CDR3. Each record gives: clone size, J gene, D gene, V gene, CDR3 DNA, CDR3 protein. A D gene is named only where the DNA matches it firmly. Only some rows state a clone size, as once, few, many or a class for expanded clones.

clone_size: NA; j_call: TRBJ2-1; d_call: TRBD2; v_call: TRBV6-4; cdr3_nt: TGTGCCAGCAGGGGAGAAGCGGGGACTAGCAATGAGCAGTTCTTC; cdr3_aa: CASRGEAGTSNEQFF
clone_size: NA; j_call: TRBJ1-6; d_call: TRBD1; v_call: TRBV14; cdr3_nt: TGTGCCAGCAGCCCGGCCTTTAAAACGACAGGGCCAGAACCCTACTCCTATAATTCACCCCTCCACTTT; cdr3_aa: CASSPAFKTTGPEPYSYNSPLHF
clone_size: few; j_call: TRBJ1-1; d_call: NA; v_call: TRBV27; cdr3_nt: TGTGCCAGCAGTTCTGGGCACGGTACTGAAGCTTTCTTT; cdr3_aa: CASSSGHGTEAFF
clone_size: NA; j_call: TRBJ2-6; d_call: NA; v_call: TRBV18; cdr3_nt: TGTGCCAGCTCACCCTCTTCGGGGGCCAACGTCCTGACTTTC; cdr3_aa: CASSPSSGANVLTF
clone_size: NA; j_call: TRBJ2-3; d_call: TRBD2; v_call: TRBV5-1; cdr3_nt: TGCGCCAGCAGCACTAGCGGGCCAGAAGATACGCAGTATTTT; cdr3_aa: CASSTSGPEDTQYF
clone_size: many; j_call: TRBJ2-5; d_call: NA; v_call: TRBV29-1; cdr3_nt: TGCAGCGCCGCTCCGTGGAGGGAGGAGACCCAGTACTTC; cdr3_aa: CSAAPWREETQYF
clone_size: few; j_call: TRBJ2-7; d_call: TRBD1; v_call: TRBV2; cdr3_nt: TGTGCCAGCACCGATTCTCCGGGACAGGGCTCCTACGAGCAGTACTTC; cdr3_aa: CASTDSPGQGSYEQYF
clone_size: NA; j_call: TRBJ2-3; d_call: NA; v_call: TRBV10-3; cdr3_nt: TGTGCCATCAGTGCGGACTCGTCACCTAGCGACCGAGATACGCAGTATTTT; cdr3_aa: CAISADSSPSDRDTQYF
clone_size: NA; j_call: TRBJ2-3; d_call: TRBD1; v_call: TRBV7-2; cdr3_nt: TGTGCCAGCAGCCCTAGGGACAGACCAGATACGCAGTATTTT; cdr3_aa: CASSPRDRPDTQYF
clone_size: NA; j_call: TRBJ2-7; d_call: NA; v_call: TRBV4-3; cdr3_nt: TGCGCCAGCAGCGTTCGACAGTTCTACGAGCAGTACTTC; cdr3_aa: CASSVRQFYEQYF
clone_size: NA; j_call: TRBJ2-7; d_call: TRBD1; v_call: TRBV6-1; cdr3_nt: TGTGCCAGCCGCGGGACAGGGGAACACGAGCAGTACTTC; cdr3_aa: CASRGTGEHEQYF
clone_size: NA; j_call: TRBJ2-7; d_call: TRBD2; v_call: TRBV7-2; cdr3_nt: TGTGCCAGCAGCTCCGTTAGCGGGGTTCCCTACGAGCAGTACTTC; cdr3_aa: CASSSVSGVPYEQYF
clone_size: few; j_call: TRBJ1-3; d_call: NA; v_call: TRBV6-1; cdr3_nt: TGTGCCAGCAGTGAAGTGAGAGGAAACACCATATATTTT; cdr3_aa: CASSEVRGNTIYF
clone_size: once; j_call: TRBJ2-5; d_call: NA; v_call: TRBV6-5; cdr3_nt: TGTGCCAGCAGTTATCTGATCACGGGGCAAGAGACCCAGTACTTC; cdr3_aa: CASSYLITGQETQYF
clone_size: few; j_call: TRBJ1-2; d_call: TRBD1; v_call: TRBV30; cdr3_nt: TGTGCCTGGAGTCGGGGGACAGGGGCCTATGGCTACACCTTC; cdr3_aa: CAWSRGTGAYGYTF
clone_size: NA; j_call: TRBJ2-3; d_call: NA; v_call: TRBV7-2; cdr3_nt: TGTGCCAGCAGCTCAGACCGCCGCGGGGGCCGGTTAGATACGCAGTATTTT; cdr3_aa: CASSSDRRGGRLDTQYF
clone_size: many; j_call: TRBJ2-3; d_call: NA; v_call: TRBV4-3; cdr3_nt: TGCGCCAGCAGCCAAGAAGGGGTGGATACGCAGTATTTT; cdr3_aa: CASSQEGVDTQYF
clone_size: few; j_call: TRBJ1-2; d_call: TRBD1; v_call: TRBV2; cdr3_nt: TGTGCCAGCAGTGATTGGGGACAGCCTGCTGGCGGCTACACCTTC; cdr3_aa: CASSDWGQPAGGYTF
clone_size: few; j_call: TRBJ2-7; d_call: TRBD1; v_call: TRBV18; cdr3_nt: TGTGCCAGCTCCCTAGGACAGGGGATTTCCTACGAGCAGTACTTC; cdr3_aa: CASSLGQGISYEQYF
clone_size: NA; j_call: TRBJ2-1; d_call: TRBD2; v_call: TRBV19; cdr3_nt: TGTGCCAGTAACGTACTAGCGGGGAGTAAAAATGAGCAGTTCTTC; cdr3_aa: CASNVLAGSKNEQFF